The 16 T cell receptor beta chains in this list originate from one sample, sequenced in a study of T cells in women clearing cervical HPV infection. TCRdb keeps only in-frame clones here, not all; method: immunoSEQ multiplex PCR. This sample's table reports some 46,000 clones. The source material was blood buffy coat. All receptors derive from a woman aged 18-69 years with a cervical HPV16 infection that either progressed to CIN3+ or cleared (not recorded which).

About this clone: The read halts 3 residues ahead of the CDR3 end, with the missing end drawn from the germline J gene. The rearrangement uses TRBV5-6 and TRBJ1-1; 12 bases map to TRBD1. CDR1 and CDR2 from the germline V gene are SGHDT and YYEEEE. With 3 bases clipped from V and 5 bases from J, the junction kept 2 bases outside the gene matches. The CDR3 is made up of 14 amino acids. The CDR3 DNA, read in part, is TGTGCCAGCAGCTGGGACAGGGGGCGGACTGAA. It yields the protein CASSWDRGRTE. The whole CDR3 protein is CASSWDRGRTEAFF.

In the case of this clone: The sequenced fragment ends 3 residues before the CDR3 boundary, so the rest is inferred from the germline J gene. The rearrangement joins TRBV18 to TRBJ1-2, with 8 bases fitting TRBD1. In germline, CDR1 is KGHSH, CDR2 LQKENI. CDR3 length equals 14 residues. The CDR3 DNA, read in part, is TGTGCCAGCAGGCGGACAGGGAGGGAGTACGAC. Protein product: CASRRTGREYD. The CDR3 reads in full as CASRRTGREYDYTF.

About this clone itself: The CDR3 is cut off 3 residues early in the read; its end comes from the germline J gene. The rearrangement uses TRBV19 and TRBJ2-1; 9 nucleotides line up with TRBD2. V shed 5 bases, J shed 2 bases, and the junction held 4 bases outside the gene matches. Germline V gene sequence: CDR1 LNHDA, CDR2 SQIVND (reference sequence). This CDR3 comprises 15 residues. The CDR3 sequence is CASSFAGGPYNEQFF. The sequenced part of the CDR3 DNA is TGTGCCAGTAGTTTTGCGGGGGGGCCCTACAATGAG.

Note on this clone: With the read ending 3 residues before the CDR3 end, the germline J gene is used to fill in that end. The chain uses TRBV6-1 and TRBJ1-2, with a tentative D call TRBD1 (5 bases). Germline V CDR1 and CDR2: MNHNS, SASEGT. This CDR3 spans 13 amino acids. The part of the CDR3 DNA that was read is TGTGCCAGCAGTGAGGGGACTCCGACGGGC. Translating it yields CASSEGTPTG. In full, the CDR3 is CASSEGTPTGYTF.

A note on this clone: The sequenced fragment ends 3 residues before the CDR3 boundary, so the rest is inferred from the germline J gene. The V call is TRBV20-1, the J call TRBJ2-4, with D maybe TRBD1 (5 bases). Germline loops: CDR1 DFQATT, CDR2 SNEGSKA (reference sequence). The CDR3 spans 14 residues. Trimming cost V 5 bases and J 0 bases, with 11 bases left between them. CDR3 loop: CSALTDLAKNIQYF. The CDR3 DNA, read in part, is TGCAGTGCTCTGACAGATCTAGCCAAAAACATT.

Points on this clone: The CDR3 end falls 3 residues outside the read, so it is completed with the germline J gene. The J gene is TRBJ2-3, the V gene TRBV19; 11 nucleotides match TRBD2. Germline V gene sequence: CDR1 LNHDA, CDR2 SQIVND (reference sequence). The CDR3 consists of 15 residues. The part of the CDR3 DNA that was read is TGTGCCAGTAGTGCCTCTAGCGGGGGGACGGAGACG. It yields the protein CASSASSGGTET. The CDR3 in full is CASSASSGGTETQYF.

Of note for this clone: Coverage ceases 3 residues before the CDR3 finishes, and the germline J gene fills in the end. This chain connects TRBV30 to TRBJ2-3, with D possibly TRBD2 on 5 matching bases. The CDR3 spans 13 residues. Trimming took 0 bases from V and 1 from J, leaving 5 bases between them. From germline, CDR1 is GTSNPN and CDR2 SVGIG (reference sequence). The CDR3 protein is CAWSVGGTDTQYF. The covered CDR3 bases are TGTGCCTGGAGTGTCGGGGGCACAGATACG.

Turning to this clone: Read coverage stops 3 residues before the CDR3 terminus; the germline J gene supplies the remainder. The chain has TRBV5-5 and TRBJ2-3; TRBD2 matches at 9 bases. This CDR3 contains 15 residues. CDR1 and CDR2 from the germline V gene are SGHKS and YYEKEE (reference sequence). Here the CDR3 reads CASSLLAGVSYTQYF. The CDR3 DNA, read in part, is TGTGCCAGCAGCTTATTAGCGGGAGTATCCTACACG.

The part of the CDR3 DNA that was read is TGCGCCAGCAGCTTACTTACGACAGTCGCCTACGAG. It specifies CASSLLTTVAYE. In full, the CDR3 is CASSLLTTVAYEQYF. The gene calls are TRBV5-1 and TRBJ2-7; D possibly corresponds to TRBD1 (5 bases). The read gets to within 3 residues of the CDR3 end, and the germline J gene fills in the rest. The CDR3 contains 15 residues. Germline V gene lookup returns CDR1 SGHRS and CDR2 YFSETQ. Trimming stripped 2 bases from V and 2 bases from J, with 14 bases between.

A note on this clone: With the read ending 3 residues before the CDR3 end, the germline J gene is used to fill in that end. The chain couples TRBV5-1 to TRBJ2-2, with 8 bases identical to TRBD1. The CDR3 contains 15 residues. The V and J ends lost 2 bases and 2 bases, in that order; junction bases with no gene match: 2. Germline V gene lookup returns CDR1 SGHRS and CDR2 YFSETQ. This chain's CDR3 is CASSFGQGNTGELFF. CDR3 DNA, as far as it was read: TGCGCCAGCAGCTTTGGACAGGGAAACACCGGGGAG.

A word on this clone: Sequencing ends 3 residues short of the CDR3 end; the germline J gene provides the rest. The rearrangement links TRBV20-1 to TRBJ1-4; a possible D gene is TRBD1 (6 bases). Trimming left V 7 bases short and J 5 bases short, with 17 bases between. The CDR3 extends over 14 amino acids. Germline V gene sequence: CDR1 DFQATT, CDR2 SNEGSKA (reference sequence). CDR3 sequence: CSVKDPRGNEKLFF. The sequenced CDR3 bases are TGCAGTGTTAAGGATCCCAGGGGAAATGAAAAA.

As regards this clone: The read comes to an end 3 residues before the CDR3 does, leaving the germline J gene to fill in the end. V and J are TRBV11-3 and TRBJ2-3, with TRBD1 matching 8 bases. Trimming cost V 5 bases and J 6 bases; bases outside gene matches: 7. Germline loops: CDR1 SGHNT, CDR2 YENEEA. CDR3 length: 14 residues. CDR3 sequence: CASSPTGVRDTQYF. The covered CDR3 bases are TGTGCCAGCAGCCCGACAGGGGTGAGGGATACG. Combining the CDR3 with reference TRBV11-3 and TRBJ2-3 gives the whole variable domain EAGVVQSPRYKIIEKKQPVAFWCNPISGHNTLYWYLQNLGQGPELLIRYENEEAVDDSQLPKDRFSAERLKGVDSTLKIQPAELGDSAVYLCASSPTGVRDTQYFGPGTRLTVL.

As concerns this clone: The read ends 3 residues before the CDR3 terminus; that terminus is restored from the germline J gene. The chain is built from TRBV7-9 and TRBJ2-1; D might be TRBD2 (6 bases). CDR3 size: 14 residues. V was clipped by 1 base and J by 6 bases, with 10 bases between them. Germline V lookup: CDR1 SEHNR, CDR2 FQNEAQ (reference sequence). The CDR3 here is CASSLGSRGNEQFF. The CDR3 bases that were read are TGTGCCAGCAGCTTAGGTTCGCGGGGCAATGAG.

Turning to this clone: The observed sequence ends 3 residues before the CDR3 terminus, with the missing tail filled in from the germline J gene. This sequence joins TRBV5-1 and TRBJ2-7; the D gene is possibly TRBD1 (6 bases). Trimming took 3 bases from V and 1 from J, leaving 11 bases between them. The CDR3 contains 14 residues. Germline V gives CDR1 SGHRS, CDR2 YFSETQ. The DNA read from the CDR3 is TGCGCCAGCAGCTCCTGGGACAATTCCTACGAG. It is translated as CASSSWDNSYE. The full CDR3 protein is CASSSWDNSYEQYF.

Note on this clone: Read data end 3 residues before the CDR3 end; the end is taken from the germline J gene. The chain employs TRBV29-1 and TRBJ2-5; 7 bases are shared with TRBD1. The ends lost 4 bases at V and 2 bases at J; junction bases unmatched: 4. Germline V gene sequence: CDR1 SQVTM, CDR2 ANQGSEA. This CDR3 contains 13 residues. The chain's CDR3 is CSVVLTGQETQYF. Partial CDR3 DNA: TGCAGCGTTGTTTTGACAGGGCAAGAGACC.

On this clone: The read falls 3 residues short of the CDR3 end, and the missing part is taken from the germline J gene. V is TRBV5-1 and J is TRBJ2-5; 11 bases fit TRBD2. The germline gives CDR1 SGHRS, CDR2 YFSETQ. J gave up 5 bases and V 0 bases, and 9 bases lay outside the gene matches. The CDR3 extends over 17 amino acids. The chain's CDR3 is CASSLGLAGGSGETQYF. CDR3 bases read: TGCGCCAGCAGCTTGGGGCTAGCGGGGGGCTCTGGGGAGACC.